These 3 T cell receptor beta chains came from one sample sequenced in a study of cytomegalovirus exposure and HLA in healthy donors. The method was immunoSEQ multiplex PCR; TCRdb's version includes in-frame clones alone and lacks a portion of them. The sample contains approximately 220,000 clones, around nine tenths of which appear only once. The source material was PBMCs. These receptors all come from a man younger than 30 in good health and CMV-seronegative.

CDR3 coding DNA: TGTGCCAGCAGTTCTCCACAGGGAATTCGCTCCGGGGAGCTGTTTTTT. It is translated as CASSSPQGIRSGELFF. The rearrangement uses TRBV27 and TRBJ2-2; maybe TRBD1 (6 bases). The CDR3 loop spans 16 amino acids. The V end lost 4 bases, the J end lost 6 bases, and 18 bases lay between the germline ends. Germline V gives CDR1 MNHEY, CDR2 SMNVEV (reference sequence).

As DNA, the CDR3 is TGTGCCAGCAGCCGGGACAGGGGTTTTGATGAAAAACTGTTTTTT. Encoded protein: CASSRDRGFDEKLFF. The rearrangement links TRBV5-6 to TRBJ1-4, with 10 bases aligning to TRBD1. V lost 4 bases to trimming and J lost 6 bases; unmatched junction nucleotides: 6. CDR3 length equals 15 residues. Germline assignment: CDR1 SGHDT and CDR2 YYEEEE.

The genes are TRBV6-5 and TRBJ1-3; possibly TRBD1 for D (5 bases). Germline CDR1 is MNHEY and CDR2 is SVGAGI. The length of the CDR3 is 15 residues. V was trimmed by 2 bases and J by 0 bases, leaving 8 bases between them. For the CDR3, the DNA is TGTGCCAGCAGTTACGTTGGGGCCTCTGGAAACACCATATATTTT. Translation: CASSYVGASGNTIYF.